A single T cell receptor beta chain is shown here with its context. Its antigen is still unknown. Sampling of blood occurred at baseline, cycle 4 day 1, and cycle 7 day 1. These data come from a study of OX40 agonist ivuxolimab in advanced cancers. Assay: immunoSEQ multiplex PCR; the TCRdb copy retains only in-frame clones and omits some. The sample includes tens of thousands of clones, approximately 71% of them seen just once. General study results and limits: Both CD4+ and CD8+ T cell populations in blood had undergone clonal expansion by week 6 at 0.1 to 3.0 mg/kg.

This CDR3 has 18 amino acids. V lost 4 bases and J lost 0, with 16 bases in between. The germline V gene encodes CDR1 MNHEY and CDR2 SMNVEV (reference sequence). The chain employs TRBV27 and TRBJ1-6; TRBD1 is a possible D gene (6 bases). This TCR derives from an adult with an advanced solid tumor such as melanoma, head and neck, liver or kidney cancer. Sequences were derived from CD4+ or CD8+ T cells sorted from blood, sampled in a trial of the OX40 agonist ivuxolimab. CDR3: CASSSLGQLSSYNSPLHF. CDR3 bases: TGTGCCAGCAGTTCCCTCGGACAGCTGAGCTCCTATAATTCACCCCTCCACTTT.